This T cell receptor (beta chain) was captured in a study of CD8 T cells in ankylosing spondylitis. Study-wide points: Researchers reportedly found disease-linked clones significantly enriched in matched ankylosing spondylitis synovial fluid. In ankylosing spondylitis blood, a motif of about eight highly homologous TCR beta variants appeared characteristic. Earlier authors reported some of these motif variants in reactive arthritis synovial fluid and blood.

Germline V CDR1 and CDR2: SGHRS, YFSETQ. There are 15 residues in the CDR3. V was trimmed by 6 bases and J by 5 bases, leaving 20 bases between them. This clonotype was recorded at least ten times. The antigen is unknown. As the method for making TCR beta libraries, quantitative 5'-RACE with molecular barcodes was used. TCRdb reprocessed the 5' RACE reads via MiXCR and lists one record per CDR3 protein. This sample has fewer than 550,000 distinct CDR3 sequences, with about 5.7% found just once. The rearrangement uses TRBV5-1 and TRBJ1-1; perhaps TRBD1 as D (5 bases). What was sequenced was blood, either unsorted or a sorted T cell fraction (not recorded which). This receptor was identified in a male donor with ankylosing spondylitis. CDR3 sequence reads: CASTSGLRDGTEAFF. In nucleotides, the CDR3 is TGCGCCAGCACCAGTGGACTCAGGGACGGAACTGAAGCTTTCTTT.